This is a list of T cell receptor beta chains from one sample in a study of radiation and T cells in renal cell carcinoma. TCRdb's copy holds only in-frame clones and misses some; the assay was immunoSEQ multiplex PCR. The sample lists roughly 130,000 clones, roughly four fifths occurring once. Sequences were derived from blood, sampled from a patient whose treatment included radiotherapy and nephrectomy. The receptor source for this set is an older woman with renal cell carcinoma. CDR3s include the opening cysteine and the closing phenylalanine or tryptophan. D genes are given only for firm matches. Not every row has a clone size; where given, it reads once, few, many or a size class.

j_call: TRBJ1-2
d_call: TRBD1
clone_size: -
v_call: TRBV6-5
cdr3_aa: CASSDDRGRLYGYTF
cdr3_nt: TGTGCCAGCAGCGACGACAGGGGGCGACTCTATGGCTACACCTTC

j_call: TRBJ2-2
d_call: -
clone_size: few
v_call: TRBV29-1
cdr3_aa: CSVRMLENTGELFF
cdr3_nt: TGCAGCGTCCGTATGTTGGAGAACACCGGGGAGCTGTTTTTT

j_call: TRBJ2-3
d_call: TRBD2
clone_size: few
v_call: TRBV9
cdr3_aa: CASSPGGPTTQYF
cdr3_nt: TGTGCCAGCAGCCCGGGGGGACCCACCACGCAGTATTTT

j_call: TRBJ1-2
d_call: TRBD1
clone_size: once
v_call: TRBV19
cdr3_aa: CASSIATGTASMGYTF
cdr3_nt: TGTGCCAGTAGTATAGCTACCGGGACAGCCTCGATGGGGTACACCTTC

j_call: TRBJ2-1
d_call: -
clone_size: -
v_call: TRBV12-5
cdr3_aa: CASGLVGGNEQFF
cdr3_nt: TGTGCTAGTGGTTTGGTGGGTGGGAATGAGCAGTTCTTC

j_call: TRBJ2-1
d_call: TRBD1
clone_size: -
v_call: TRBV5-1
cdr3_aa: CASSRTPGQGAANEQFF
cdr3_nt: TGCGCCAGCAGCAGAACTCCGGGACAGGGGGCTGCAAATGAGCAGTTCTTC

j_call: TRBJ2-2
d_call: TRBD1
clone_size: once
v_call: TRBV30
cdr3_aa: CAWSRDRGTGELFF
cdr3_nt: TGTGCCTGGAGTAGGGACAGGGGGACCGGGGAGCTGTTTTTT

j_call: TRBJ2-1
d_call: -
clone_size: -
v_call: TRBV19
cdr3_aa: CASSIWAPSSYNEQFF
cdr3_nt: TGTGCCAGTAGTATATGGGCTCCCTCTTCCTACAATGAGCAGTTCTTC

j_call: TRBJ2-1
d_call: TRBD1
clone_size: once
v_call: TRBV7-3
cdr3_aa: CASSPGQGVNEQFF
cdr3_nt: TGTGCCAGCAGCCCTGGACAGGGTGTGAATGAGCAGTTCTTC

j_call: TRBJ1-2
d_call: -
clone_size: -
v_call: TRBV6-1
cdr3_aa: CASSETIQDPYGYTF
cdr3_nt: TGTGCCAGCAGTGAGACGATCCAGGACCCCTATGGCTACACCTTC

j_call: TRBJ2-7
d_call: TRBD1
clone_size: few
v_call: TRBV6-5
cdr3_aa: CASSRQGAREQYF
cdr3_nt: TGTGCCAGCAGCCGACAGGGGGCGCGGGAGCAGTACTTC

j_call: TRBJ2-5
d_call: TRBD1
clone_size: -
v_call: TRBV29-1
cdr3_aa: CSVTTGGSQETQYF
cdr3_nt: TGCAGCGTTACAACAGGGGGTTCCCAAGAGACCCAGTACTTC

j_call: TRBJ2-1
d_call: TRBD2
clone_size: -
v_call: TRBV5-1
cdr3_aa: CASRVAGGPNEQFF
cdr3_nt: TGCGCCAGCAGAGTAGCGGGGGGGCCCAATGAGCAGTTCTTC

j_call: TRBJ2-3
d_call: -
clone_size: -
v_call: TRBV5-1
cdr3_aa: CASSLEWAMNTDTQYF
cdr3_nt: TGCGCCAGCAGCTTGGAATGGGCTATGAACACAGATACGCAGTATTTT

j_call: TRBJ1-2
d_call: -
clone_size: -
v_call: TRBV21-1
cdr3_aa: CASSLPQVYGYTF
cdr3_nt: TGTGCCAGCAGCCTTCCTCAGGTCTATGGCTACACCTTC

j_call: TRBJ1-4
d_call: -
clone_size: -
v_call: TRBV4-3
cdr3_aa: CASSQVIGRIEKLFF
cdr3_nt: TGCGCCAGCAGCCAAGTAATAGGCAGAATAGAAAAACTGTTTTTT

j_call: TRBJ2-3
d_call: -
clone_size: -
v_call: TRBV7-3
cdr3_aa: CASSQNGGKVDTQYF
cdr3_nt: TGTGCCAGCAGCCAAAACGGGGGAAAGGTAGATACGCAGTATTTT

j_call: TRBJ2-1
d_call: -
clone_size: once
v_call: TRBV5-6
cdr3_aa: CASNRGDPRNEQFF
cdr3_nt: TGTGCCAGCAACCGGGGAGACCCGCGGAATGAGCAGTTCTTC

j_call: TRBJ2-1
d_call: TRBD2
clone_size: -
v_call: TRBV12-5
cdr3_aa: CASGLGRLAGRNEQFF
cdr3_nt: TGTGCTAGTGGTTTGGGGAGACTAGCGGGGCGAAATGAGCAGTTCTTC

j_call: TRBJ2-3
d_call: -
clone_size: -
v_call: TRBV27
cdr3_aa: CASSLFAGGRTDTQYF
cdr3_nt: TGTGCCAGCAGTTTATTCGCCGGGGGGCGCACAGATACGCAGTATTTT

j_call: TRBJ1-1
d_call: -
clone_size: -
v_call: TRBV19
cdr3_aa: CASSIGLQILNTEAFF
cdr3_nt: TGTGCCAGTAGTATTGGCCTACAGATCTTGAACACTGAAGCTTTCTTT

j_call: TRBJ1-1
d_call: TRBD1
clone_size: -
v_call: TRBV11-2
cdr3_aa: CASSPVRGTGTEAFF
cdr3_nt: TGTGCCAGCAGTCCTGTTAGGGGGACAGGGACTGAAGCTTTCTTT

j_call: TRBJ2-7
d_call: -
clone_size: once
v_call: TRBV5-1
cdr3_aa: CASSLGGGRDRFAYEQYF
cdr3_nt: TGCGCCAGCAGCCTGGGAGGGGGTCGGGACAGGTTCGCCTACGAGCAGTACTTC

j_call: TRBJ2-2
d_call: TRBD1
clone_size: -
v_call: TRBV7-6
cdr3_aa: CASSRTGNTGELFF
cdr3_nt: TGTGCCAGCAGCCGGACAGGGAACACCGGGGAGCTGTTTTTT

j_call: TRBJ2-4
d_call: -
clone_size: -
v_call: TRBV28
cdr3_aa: CASSGNALAKNIQYF
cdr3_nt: TGTGCCAGCAGTGGAAATGCCCTAGCCAAAAACATTCAGTACTTC